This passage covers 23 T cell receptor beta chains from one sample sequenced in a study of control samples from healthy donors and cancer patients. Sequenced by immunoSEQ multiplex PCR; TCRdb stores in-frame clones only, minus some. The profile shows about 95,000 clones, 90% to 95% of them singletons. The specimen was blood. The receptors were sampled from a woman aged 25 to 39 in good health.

CDR3 residues: CASSKDLNYEQYF. CDR3 coding DNA: TGTGCCAGCAGCAAAGACCTCAATTACGAGCAGTACTTC. The chain uses TRBV7-3 and TRBJ2-7; D is uncertain. Germline V gives CDR1 SGHTA, CDR2 FQGTGA. This CDR3 comprises 13 residues. Between the trimmed V and J ends, which lost 5 bases and 4 bases, there was a span of 12 bases.

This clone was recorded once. CDR3 coding DNA: TGCAGTGCTAGTGGGGGAATCTATGGCTACACCTTC. Its protein product is CSASGGIYGYTF. The rearrangement joins TRBV20-1 to TRBJ1-2, with D possibly being TRBD1 (5 bases). Germline V CDR1 and CDR2: DFQATT, SNEGSKA (reference sequence). This CDR3 spans 12 amino acids. The ends were cut back, 3 bases at V and 4 bases at J, with 9 bases in the middle.

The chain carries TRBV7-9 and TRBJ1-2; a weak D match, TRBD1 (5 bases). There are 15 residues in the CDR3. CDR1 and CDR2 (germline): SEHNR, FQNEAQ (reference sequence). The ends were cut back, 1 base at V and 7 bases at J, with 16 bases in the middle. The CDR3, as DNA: TGTGCCAGCAGCTTAGACGTCGCAGGGCGACGTGGCTACACCTTC. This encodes CASSLDVAGRRGYTF.

CDR3 sequence: CASSSEGSTDTQYF. The CDR3 nucleotides read TGTGCCAGCAGCTCGGAAGGAAGCACAGATACGCAGTATTTT. The rearrangement joins TRBV5-4 to TRBJ2-3; the D is unclear. V was clipped by 3 bases and J by 0 bases, with 8 bases between them. This CDR3 region has 14 residues. CDR1 and CDR2 (germline): SGHNT, YYREEE (reference sequence).

CDR3 DNA: TGTGCCAGCAGTGTTTACGGGGGCCGCACTGAAGCTTTCTTT. Translated, it gives CASSVYGGRTEAFF. The rearrangement uses TRBV2 and TRBJ1-1; possible D gene TRBD1, 6 bases. The CDR3 is 14 residues long. V lost 4 bases to trimming and J lost 4 bases, with 13 bases between them. CDR1 is SNHLY and CDR2 is FYNNEI in the germline V gene.

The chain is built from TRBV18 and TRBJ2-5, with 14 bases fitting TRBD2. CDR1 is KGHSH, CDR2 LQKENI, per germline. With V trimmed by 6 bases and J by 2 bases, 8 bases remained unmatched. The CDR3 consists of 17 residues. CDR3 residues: CASSPGTSGSGQETQYF. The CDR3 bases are TGTGCCAGCTCCCCGGGGACTAGCGGGAGTGGACAAGAGACCCAGTACTTC.

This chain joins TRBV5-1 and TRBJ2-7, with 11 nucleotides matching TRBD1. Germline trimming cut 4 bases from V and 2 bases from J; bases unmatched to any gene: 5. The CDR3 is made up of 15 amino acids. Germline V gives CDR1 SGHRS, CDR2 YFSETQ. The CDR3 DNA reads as TGCGCCAGCAGCCCGGGGACAGGGGGTCCCTACGAGCAGTACTTC. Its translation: CASSPGTGGPYEQYF.

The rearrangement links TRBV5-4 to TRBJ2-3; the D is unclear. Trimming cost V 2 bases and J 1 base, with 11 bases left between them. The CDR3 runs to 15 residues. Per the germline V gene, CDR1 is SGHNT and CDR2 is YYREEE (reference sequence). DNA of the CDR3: TGTGCCAGCAGCTTTAGTGAACTACGCACAGATACGCAGTATTTT. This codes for CASSFSELRTDTQYF.

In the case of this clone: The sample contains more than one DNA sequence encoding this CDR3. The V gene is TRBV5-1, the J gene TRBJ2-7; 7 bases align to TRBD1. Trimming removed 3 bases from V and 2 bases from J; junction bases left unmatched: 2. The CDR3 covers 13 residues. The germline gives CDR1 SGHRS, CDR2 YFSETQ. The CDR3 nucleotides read TGCGCCAGCAGCTGGACAGGACCCTACGAGCAGTACTTC. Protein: CASSWTGPYEQYF.

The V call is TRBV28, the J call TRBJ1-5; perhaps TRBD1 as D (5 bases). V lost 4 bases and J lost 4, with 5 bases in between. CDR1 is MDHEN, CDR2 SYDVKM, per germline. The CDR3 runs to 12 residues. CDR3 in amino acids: CASSSGNQPQHF. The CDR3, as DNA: TGTGCCAGCAGTTCAGGGAATCAGCCCCAGCATTTT.

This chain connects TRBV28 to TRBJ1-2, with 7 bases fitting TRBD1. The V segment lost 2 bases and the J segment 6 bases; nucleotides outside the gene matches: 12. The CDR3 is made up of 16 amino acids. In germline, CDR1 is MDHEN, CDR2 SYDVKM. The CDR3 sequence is CASSLEYRGPVDGYTF. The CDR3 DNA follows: TGTGCCAGCAGTTTAGAGTACAGGGGCCCCGTCGATGGCTACACCTTC.

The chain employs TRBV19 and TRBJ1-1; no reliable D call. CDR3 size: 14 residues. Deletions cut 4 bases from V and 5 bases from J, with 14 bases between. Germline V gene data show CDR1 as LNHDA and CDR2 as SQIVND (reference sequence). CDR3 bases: TGTGCCAGTAGTAAGGCCCGAGATGGTACTGAAGCTTTCTTT. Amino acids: CASSKARDGTEAFF.

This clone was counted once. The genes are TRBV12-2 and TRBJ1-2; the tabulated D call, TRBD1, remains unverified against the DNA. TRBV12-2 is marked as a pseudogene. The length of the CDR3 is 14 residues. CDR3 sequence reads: CASRLRDRGDGYTF. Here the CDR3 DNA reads TGTGCAAGTCGCTTAAGGGACAGGGGCGATGGCTACACCTTC.

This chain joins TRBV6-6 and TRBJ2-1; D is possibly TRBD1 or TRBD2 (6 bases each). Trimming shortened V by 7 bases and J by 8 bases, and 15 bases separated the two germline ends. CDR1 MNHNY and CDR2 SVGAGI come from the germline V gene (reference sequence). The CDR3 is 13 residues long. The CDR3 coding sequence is TGTGCCAGCAACTCCGGGGGCCGGGATGAGCAGTTCTTC. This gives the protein CASNSGGRDEQFF.

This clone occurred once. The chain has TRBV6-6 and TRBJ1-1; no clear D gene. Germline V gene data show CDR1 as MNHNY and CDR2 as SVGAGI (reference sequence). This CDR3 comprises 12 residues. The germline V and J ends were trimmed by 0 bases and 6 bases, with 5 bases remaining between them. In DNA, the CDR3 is TGTGCCAGCAGTTACTCCGTTGCTGAAGCTTTCTTT. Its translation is CASSYSVAEAFF.

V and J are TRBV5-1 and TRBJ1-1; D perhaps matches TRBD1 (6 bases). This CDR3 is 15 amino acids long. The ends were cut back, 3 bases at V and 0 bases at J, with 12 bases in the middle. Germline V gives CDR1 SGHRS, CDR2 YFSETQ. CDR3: CASSSGTLMNTEAFF. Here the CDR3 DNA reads TGCGCCAGCAGCTCTGGGACATTAATGAACACTGAAGCTTTCTTT.

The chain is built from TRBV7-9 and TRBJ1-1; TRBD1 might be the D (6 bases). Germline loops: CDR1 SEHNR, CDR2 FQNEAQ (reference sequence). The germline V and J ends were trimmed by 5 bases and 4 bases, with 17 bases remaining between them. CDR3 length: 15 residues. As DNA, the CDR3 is TGTGCCAGCAGCAAGGGTCGGGGGGCTGGCACTGAAGCTTTCTTT. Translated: CASSKGRGAGTEAFF.

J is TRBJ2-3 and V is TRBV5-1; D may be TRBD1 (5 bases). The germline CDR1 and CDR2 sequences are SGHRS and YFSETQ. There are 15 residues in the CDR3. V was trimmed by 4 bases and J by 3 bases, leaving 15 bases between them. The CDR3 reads CASSIQGSQTDTQYF. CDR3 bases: TGCGCCAGCAGCATTCAGGGATCCCAAACAGATACGCAGTATTTT. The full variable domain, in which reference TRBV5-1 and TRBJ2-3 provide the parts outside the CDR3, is KAGVTQTPRYLIKTRGQQVTLSCSPISGHRSVSWYQQTPGQGLQFLFEYFSETQRNKGNFPGRFSGRQFSNSRSEMNVSTLELGDSALYLCASSIQGSQTDTQYFGPGTRLTVL.

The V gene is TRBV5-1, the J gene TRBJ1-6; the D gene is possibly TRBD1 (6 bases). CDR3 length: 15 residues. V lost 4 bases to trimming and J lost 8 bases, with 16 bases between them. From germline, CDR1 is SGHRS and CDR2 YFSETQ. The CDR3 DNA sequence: TGCGCCAGCAGCGGTACAGGGCATGGCGATTCACCCCTCCACTTT. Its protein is CASSGTGHGDSPLHF. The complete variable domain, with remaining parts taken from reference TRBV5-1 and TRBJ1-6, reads KAGVTQTPRYLIKTRGQQVTLSCSPISGHRSVSWYQQTPGQGLQFLFEYFSETQRNKGNFPGRFSGRQFSNSRSEMNVSTLELGDSALYLCASSGTGHGDSPLHFGNGTRLTVT.

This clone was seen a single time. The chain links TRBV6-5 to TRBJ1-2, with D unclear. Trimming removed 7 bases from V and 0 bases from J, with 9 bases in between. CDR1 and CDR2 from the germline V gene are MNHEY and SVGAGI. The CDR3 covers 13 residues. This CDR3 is CASTVTANYGYTF. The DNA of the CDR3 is TGTGCCAGCACTGTAACAGCTAACTATGGCTACACCTTC.

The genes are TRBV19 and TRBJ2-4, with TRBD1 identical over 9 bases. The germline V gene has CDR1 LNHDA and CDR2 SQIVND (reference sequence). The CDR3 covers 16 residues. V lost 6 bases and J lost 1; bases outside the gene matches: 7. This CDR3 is CASSPTGGVAKNIQYF. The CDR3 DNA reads TGTGCCAGTAGCCCGACAGGGGGAGTCGCCAAAAACATTCAGTACTTC.

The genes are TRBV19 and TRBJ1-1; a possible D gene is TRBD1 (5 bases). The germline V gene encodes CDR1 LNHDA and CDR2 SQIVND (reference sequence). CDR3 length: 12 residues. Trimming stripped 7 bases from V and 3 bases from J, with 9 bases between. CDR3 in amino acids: CASTNRYTEAFF. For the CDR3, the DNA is TGTGCCAGTACCAACAGGTACACTGAAGCTTTCTTT.

The CDR3 region has the DNA TGTGCCAGCAGCACGACAGGGTCCGAGCAGTACTTC. Residues: CASSTTGSEQYF. The chain couples TRBV11-2 to TRBJ2-7, with 7 bases fitting TRBD1. This CDR3 is built from 12 residues. Germline V gene sequence: CDR1 SGHAT, CDR2 FQNNGV. With V trimmed by 5 bases and J by 6 bases, 4 bases remained unmatched.